The 30 T cell receptor beta chains below all came from one sample that was sequenced in a study of glioma-infiltrating T cells. Amplification of TCR alpha and beta CDR3 regions from RNA used iRepertoire nested multiplex PCR. One entry per CDR3 protein results from TCRdb running MiXCR on the multiplex PCR reads. Of 100,000 to 150,000 distinct CDR3 sequences listed, 20% to 25% are singletons. The sample consisted of glioma tissue, nonneoplastic brain tissue, or PBMCs (not recorded which). These receptors came from a human donor with low-grade glioma or glioblastoma, undergoing nonglioma brain surgery, or in good health (not recorded which).

V and J are TRBV5-1 and TRBJ1-2; D perhaps matches TRBD1 (5 bases). The ends were cut back, 3 bases at V and 4 bases at J, with 16 bases in the middle. Germline V gene data show CDR1 as SGHRS and CDR2 as YFSETQ. CDR3 size: 15 residues. The DNA for the CDR3 is TGCGCCAGCAGCTACTTCCGGGACGGAGGCTATGGCTACACCTTC. This translates into CASSYFRDGGYGYTF.

The chain employs TRBV14 and TRBJ1-1; D not resolved. The length of the CDR3 is 13 residues. Per germline, CDR1 SGHDN and CDR2 FVKESK. The germline V and J ends were trimmed by 6 bases and 6 bases, with 14 bases remaining between them. This CDR3 is CASRASAIAEAFF. CDR3 DNA sequence: TGTGCCAGCAGAGCCAGCGCTATAGCTGAAGCTTTCTTT.

This clonotype was observed at least ten times. The chain combines TRBV4-1 with TRBJ2-5; TRBD2 might be the D (5 bases). The CDR3 contains 15 residues. From germline, CDR1 is MGHRA and CDR2 YSYEKL. Deletions cut 0 bases from V and 2 bases from J, with 10 bases between. Here the CDR3 reads CASSQDSPGQETQYF. The CDR3 DNA is TGCGCCAGCAGCCAAGATAGTCCGGGACAAGAGACCCAGTACTTC.

For this clonotype: Being one base from a much bigger clone, this may be a read error. The genes are TRBV5-4 and TRBJ1-1; TRBD1 might be the D (6 bases). The CDR3 has 14 amino acids. Germline CDR1 is SGHNT and CDR2 is YYREEE (reference sequence). The CDR3 protein is CASTLSGASTEAFF. The CDR3 nucleotides are TGTGCCAGCACCTTGTCAGGGGCCTCCACTGAAGCTTTCTTT.

This clonotype was observed once. The junction differs from germline at one of its ends, possibly a read error. This chain joins TRBV7-2 and TRBJ2-7, with 10 bases aligning to TRBD2. CDR3 length: 16 residues. Germline CDR1 and CDR2: SGHTA and FQGNSA. This CDR3 reads CASSAQLAGMVHEQYF. In DNA form, the CDR3 reads TGCGCCAGCAGCGCACAACTAGCGGGAATGGTTCACGAGCAGTACTTC.

This clonotype was observed at least ten times. This sequence joins TRBV6-1 and TRBJ2-3; possibly TRBD2 for D (5 bases). This CDR3 spans 17 amino acids. Germline CDR1 reads MNHNS; CDR2 reads SASEGT. V was shortened by 3 bases and J by 1 base, with 17 bases between the two germline ends. CDR3 sequence: CASSEWQSSRGTDTQYF. CDR3 nucleotide sequence: TGTGCCAGCAGTGAGTGGCAATCCTCGAGGGGCACAGATACGCAGTATTTT.

This clonotype was recorded once. A read error may explain this, as a much larger clone is one base away. In this CDR3 the conserved last residue, phenylalanine or tryptophan, is missing, so a read error is likely. Here the CDR3 reads CSVEGGRVNNEQFS. DNA for the CDR3: TGCAGCGTTGAAGGCGGGCGGGTTAACAATGAGCAGTTCTCC. The chain joins TRBV29-1 to TRBJ2-1; possible D gene TRBD2, 5 bases. V was clipped by 1 base and J by 5 bases, with 12 bases between them. Germline assignment: CDR1 SQVTM and CDR2 ANQGSEA. The CDR3 spans 14 residues.

This clonotype has ten or more counts. J is TRBJ2-3 and V is TRBV20-1; TRBD2 matches 13 bases. With V trimmed by 3 bases and J by 3 bases, 9 bases remained unmatched. Germline assignment: CDR1 DFQATT and CDR2 SNEGSKA (reference sequence). This CDR3 comprises 17 residues. CDR3 nucleotides: TGCAGTGCTAGTGACCCCTGGACTAGCGGGAGTACAGATACGCAGTATTTT. This sequence encodes CSASDPWTSGSTDTQYF.

As regards this clonotype: A much larger clone differs from this one at a single base, so this may be a read error. CDR3 amino acids: CASSREAVVNNEQFF. The CDR3 DNA is TGCGCCAGCAGCCGTGAGGCGGTAGTCAATAATGAGCAGTTCTTC. V is TRBV5-1 and J is TRBJ2-1; no reliable D call. CDR1 and CDR2 (germline): SGHRS, YFSETQ. The length of the CDR3 is 15 residues. Trimming cost V 4 bases and J 7 bases, with 18 bases left between them.

The rearrangement uses TRBV29-1 and TRBJ2-7, with D perhaps matching TRBD1 (5 bases). CDR1 is SQVTM, CDR2 ANQGSEA, per germline. The CDR3 covers 15 residues. Trimming shortened V by 3 bases and J by 4 bases, and 19 bases separated the two germline ends. CDR3 in amino acids: CSVDVRQGSGYEQYF. The CDR3 coding sequence is TGCAGCGTTGATGTCCGGCAGGGCTCAGGGTACGAGCAGTACTTC.

This clonotype was picked up a small number of times. CDR3 in DNA: TGTGCCAGCAGCCAGGGGACGTTTGCAGATACGCAGTATTTT. Its translation is CASSQGTFADTQYF. This chain uses TRBV11-2 with TRBJ2-3, with a weak D call TRBD1 (6 bases). Germline CDR1 reads SGHAT; CDR2 reads FQNNGV. This CDR3 is 14 amino acids long. The V end lost 5 bases, the J end lost 4 bases, and 13 bases lay between the germline ends.

A note on this clonotype: A much larger clone sits a single nucleotide away, making a read error possible. The chain is built from TRBV7-7 and TRBJ2-1, with D maybe TRBD2 (6 bases). Germline V gene sequence: CDR1 SSHAT, CDR2 FNYEAQ (reference sequence). CDR3 size: 16 residues. V shed 7 bases and J shed 1 base, with 17 bases lying between them. The CDR3 here is CASTPELAASYNEQFF. For the CDR3, the DNA is TGTGCCAGCACCCCCGAATTAGCGGCTTCCTACAATGAGCAGTTCTTC. Combining the CDR3 with reference TRBV7-7 and TRBJ2-1 gives the whole variable domain GAGVSQSPRYKVTKRGQDVTLRCDPISSHATLYWYQQALGQGPEFLTYFNYEAQPDKSGLPSDRFSAERPEGSISTLTIQRTEQRDSAMYRCASTPELAASYNEQFFGPGTRLTVL.

This clonotype was detected many times. The chain links TRBV7-2 to TRBJ2-3; 8 bases fit TRBD2. Trimming at V came to 0 bases and at J to 1 base, leaving 3 bases not matched to a gene. The CDR3 is 16 amino acids. Germline loops: CDR1 SGHTA, CDR2 FQGNSA. This chain's CDR3 is CASSLALAGGTDTQYF. The CDR3 coding sequence is TGTGCCAGCAGCTTAGCTCTAGCGGGCGGCACAGATACGCAGTATTTT.

This clonotype came up a few times. The V and J genes are TRBV12-3 or TRBV12-4 and TRBJ1-5, with a possible D match to TRBD1 (6 bases). Trimming removed 1 base from V and 6 bases from J, with 34 bases in between. The CDR3 sequence is 22 residues long. DNA of the CDR3: TGTGCCAGCAGTTTAGAGGGAATTGGTCGGGACAACCCTACAAGCCGAGGTCAGCCCCAGCATTTT. This gives the protein CASSLEGIGRDNPTSRGQPQHF.

This clonotype was detected ten times or more. A clone one base away is much larger, so this may be a read error. The chain joins TRBV6-1 to TRBJ1-6; the D is unclear. Trimming took 6 bases from V and 9 from J, leaving 15 bases between them. The CDR3 is 14 amino acids. Germline CDR1 MNHNS, CDR2 SASEGT. This chain's CDR3 is CASSSTVPGSPLHF. CDR3 in DNA: TGTGCCAGCAGCAGTACAGTGCCTGGTTCACCCCTCCACTTT.

This clonotype came up many times. The rearrangement joins TRBV7-2 to TRBJ2-1; D perhaps matches TRBD1 (5 bases). The CDR3 consists of 15 residues. Trimming took 7 bases from V and 4 from J, leaving 17 bases between them. In germline, CDR1 is SGHTA, CDR2 FQGNSA. In DNA form, the CDR3 reads TGTGCCAGCACCCTGGACACCGGATCTTACAATGAGCAGTTCTTC. Encoded protein: CASTLDTGSYNEQFF. The full variable domain, with the rest looked up from reference TRBV7-2 and TRBJ2-1, is GAGVSQSPSNKVTEKGKDVELRCDPISGHTALYWYRQSLGQGLEFLIYFQGNSAPDKSGLPSDRFSAERTGGSVSTLTIQRTQQEDSAVYLCASTLDTGSYNEQFFGPGTRLTVL.

As to this clonotype: A much larger clonotype is one base distant, so this may be a read error. The rearrangement joins TRBV4-3 to TRBJ1-5, with D possibly TRBD1 on 5 matching bases. CDR3 size: 18 residues. Germline V gene lookup returns CDR1 LGHNA and CDR2 YSLEER. CDR3 nucleotide sequence: TGCGCCTGCAGCCAAGAGCCGGCAGTGGGGGGTAGCAATCAGCCCCAGCATTTT. Residues: CACSQEPAVGGSNQPQHF.

This clonotype was counted a few times. This chain links TRBV12-3 or TRBV12-4 with TRBJ1-2; the D gene is possibly TRBD1 (5 bases). Trimming stripped 6 bases from V and 8 bases from J, with 19 bases between. The CDR3 extends over 14 amino acids. For the CDR3, the DNA is TGTGCCAGCAGCTTGACCGGGGCCCATATGGGCTACACCTTC. It specifies CASSLTGAHMGYTF.

CDR3 in amino acids: CASSLLTGDSSYEQYF. The CDR3 region has the DNA TGCGCCAGCAGCTTGCTCACTGGGGACTCCTCCTACGAGCAGTACTTC. The chain links TRBV5-1 to TRBJ2-7, with a tentative D call TRBD2 (6 bases). The length of the CDR3 is 16 residues. The germline gives CDR1 SGHRS, CDR2 YFSETQ. The V gene lost 1 base and the J gene lost 0 bases, with 14 bases spanning the gap.

Many counts were recorded for this clonotype. The chain links TRBV6-1 to TRBJ1-1; D might be TRBD1 (6 bases). The CDR3 length is 12 residues. Deletions cut 5 bases from V and 8 bases from J, with 12 bases between. The germline gives CDR1 MNHNS, CDR2 SASEGT. CDR3 residues: CASSPRGPEAFF. In DNA, the CDR3 is TGTGCCAGCAGTCCCAGGGGACCAGAAGCTTTCTTT.

This clonotype was picked up many times. The chain links TRBV7-7 to TRBJ2-3, with D maybe TRBD1 (6 bases). Germline V gene data show CDR1 as SSHAT and CDR2 as FNYEAQ (reference sequence). This CDR3 spans 15 amino acids. V lost 1 base and J lost 3, with 11 bases in between. The CDR3 bases are TGTGCCAGCAGCTTAGGCGGCAGGGGAACAGATACGCAGTATTTT. Translated, it gives CASSLGGRGTDTQYF.

This clonotype was seen ten or more times. The chain recombines TRBV27 with TRBJ1-5; perhaps TRBD1 as D (6 bases). Germline CDR1 and CDR2: MNHEY and SMNVEV (reference sequence). The CDR3 runs to 15 residues. V was shortened by 4 bases and J by 9 bases, with 19 bases between the two germline ends. CDR3 loop: CASSSGTNVRRPQHF. The CDR3 DNA reads as TGTGCCAGCAGTTCAGGGACAAATGTCAGGCGGCCCCAGCATTTT.

This chain connects TRBV7-9 to TRBJ2-7; 9 bases agree with TRBD2. CDR1 is SEHNR and CDR2 is FQNEAQ in the germline V gene (reference sequence). This CDR3 is 13 amino acids long. The V gene end was trimmed by 5 bases and the J gene end by 7 bases; junction bases not matched to a gene: 6. The CDR3 nucleotides are TGTGCCAGCAGCCCAGCGGGAGGAGGAGAGCAGTACTTC. Translation gives CASSPAGGGEQYF.

This clonotype was seen repeatedly, ten times or more. The chain employs TRBV7-9 and TRBJ2-7, with 8 bases aligning to TRBD2. This CDR3 spans 16 amino acids. Germline V lookup: CDR1 SEHNR, CDR2 FQNEAQ (reference sequence). V lost 3 bases and J lost 4; bases outside the gene matches: 11. This CDR3 reads CASSLARRAGVYEQYF. The CDR3 coding sequence is TGTGCCAGCAGCTTGGCCCGTCGAGCGGGAGTGTACGAGCAGTACTTC. Full variable domain (missing parts from reference TRBV7-9 and TRBJ2-7): DTGVSQNPRHKITKRGQNVTFRCDPISEHNRLYWYRQTLGQGPEFLTYFQNEAQLEKSRLLSDRFSAERPKGSFSTLEIQRTEQGDSAMYLCASSLARRAGVYEQYFGPGTRLTVT.

This clonotype was observed a few times. The rearrangement joins TRBV11-2 to TRBJ1-2; unclear D gene. The ends were cut back, 3 bases at V and 5 bases at J, with 13 bases in the middle. The CDR3 is made up of 14 amino acids. CDR1 and CDR2 from the germline V gene are SGHAT and FQNNGV. This CDR3 is CASSFPPQRYGYTF. The CDR3 region has the DNA TGTGCCAGCAGCTTCCCACCTCAGCGGTATGGCTACACCTTC.

This clonotype has at least ten counts. This sequence joins TRBV6-1 and TRBJ2-2, with 8 positions matching TRBD1. The CDR3 is 17 residues long. Losses at the gene ends were 2 bases for V and 1 base for J; bases not matched to a gene: 6. Per the germline V gene, CDR1 is MNHNS and CDR2 is SASEGT. CDR3 amino acids: CASSESSDRGNTGELFF. The CDR3 DNA follows: TGTGCCAGCAGTGAATCGTCCGACAGGGGGAACACCGGGGAGCTGTTTTTT.

Turning to this clonotype: This may arise from a read error, as a much more abundant clone is one base away. CDR3 in DNA: TGTGCCAGCAGTTTTAGCGCTCGTGCCTACGAGCAGTGCTTC. As protein: CASSFSARAYEQCF. This chain joins TRBV27 and TRBJ2-7, with D possibly TRBD2 on 5 matching bases. Per the germline V gene, CDR1 is MNHEY and CDR2 is SMNVEV (reference sequence). The CDR3 has 14 residues.

Ten or more counts support this clonotype. The chain couples TRBV4-2 to TRBJ2-5; 10 nucleotides match TRBD2. Trimming took 0 bases from V and 6 from J; bases not matched to a gene: 10. The CDR3 has 17 residues. CDR1 LGHNA and CDR2 YNFKEQ come from the germline V gene. DNA for the CDR3: TGTGCCAGCAGCCAAGACTACGCTAGCGGGAGTATAAAGACCCAGTACTTC. Translating gives CASSQDYASGSIKTQYF.

This clonotype was counted ten times or more. This chain links TRBV24-1 with TRBJ2-2; 8 bases fit TRBD1. The germline CDR1 and CDR2 sequences are KGHDR and SFDVKD. The CDR3 covers 19 residues. V shed 1 base, J shed 8 bases, and the junction held 17 bases outside the gene matches. CDR3 protein: CATSDLEVRDRRGEGELFF. For the CDR3, the DNA is TGTGCCACCAGTGATTTAGAAGTCCGGGACAGGAGGGGAGAAGGGGAGCTGTTTTTT.

This clonotype appeared many times. This chain links TRBV7-9 with TRBJ2-3; D remains ambiguous. The CDR3 is 17 amino acids. CDR1 and CDR2 from the germline V gene are SEHNR and FQNEAQ (reference sequence). V lost 1 base, J lost 0 bases, and 14 bases lay in between. CDR3 amino acids: CASSLVTREPSTDTQYF. CDR3 coding DNA: TGTGCCAGCAGCTTAGTCACTCGCGAACCTAGCACAGATACGCAGTATTTT. The full variable domain, rest sourced from reference TRBV7-9 and TRBJ2-3, is DTGVSQNPRHKITKRGQNVTFRCDPISEHNRLYWYRQTLGQGPEFLTYFQNEAQLEKSRLLSDRFSAERPKGSFSTLEIQRTEQGDSAMYLCASSLVTREPSTDTQYFGPGTRLTVL.